The 11 T cell receptor beta chains given below trace back to one sample, sequenced in a study of cytomegalovirus exposure and HLA in healthy donors. 13 Jbeta primers and 60 Vbeta primers were used for the PCR. The table came from immunoSEQ multiplex PCR; TCRdb's copy has only in-frame clones and leaves some out. This sample carries 95,000 to 150,000 clones, more than 60% of them seen once, and the ten largest clones take about 8%. The sequenced sample consisted of PBMCs. These receptors came from a woman aged 40 to 50 in good health and CMV-seropositive.

V gene TRBV29-1 combines with J gene TRBJ1-5; perhaps TRBD1 as D (5 bases). Trimming pared 0 bases from V and 4 bases from J, leaving 7 bases between. Germline CDR1 SQVTM, CDR2 ANQGSEA. The CDR3 has 13 amino acids. The CDR3 DNA reads TGCAGCGTTGAAGAACAGGAGAATCAGCCCCAGCATTTT. Residues: CSVEEQENQPQHF.

V is TRBV6-1 and J is TRBJ2-7; 8 bases line up with TRBD1. Germline trimming cut 5 bases from V and 1 base from J; bases unmatched to any gene: 7. The V gene's germline CDR1 is MNHNS and CDR2 SASEGT. This CDR3 spans 15 amino acids. CDR3 sequence (DNA): TGTGCCAGCAGTCAAGGGACAGGACGATCCTACGAGCAGTACTTC. This encodes CASSQGTGRSYEQYF.

The chain couples TRBV6-1 to TRBJ2-5; D is possibly TRBD2 (6 bases). V was cut by 1 base and J by 5 bases, with 14 bases left in between. CDR1 and CDR2 (germline): MNHNS, SASEGT. This CDR3 has 15 amino acids. The CDR3 DNA reads as TGTGCCAGCAGTGAAGGGGGGGACGTTTGGGAGACCCAGTACTTC. Protein sequence: CASSEGGDVWETQYF.

The gene calls are TRBV4-1 and TRBJ1-1; perhaps TRBD1 as D (6 bases). CDR3 length: 16 residues. The germline V gene encodes CDR1 MGHRA and CDR2 YSYEKL. V was trimmed by 3 bases and J by 5 bases, leaving 19 bases between them. CDR3 protein: CASSQEEAGVQTEAFF. The CDR3, as DNA: TGCGCCAGCAGCCAGGAAGAAGCAGGGGTACAAACTGAAGCTTTCTTT.

The CDR3 bases are TGTGCCAGCAGCCCTTCCGGTGAGACCCAGTACTTC. Protein: CASSPSGETQYF. J is TRBJ2-5 and V is TRBV14; D unresolved. CDR3 size: 12 residues. Germline V gene data show CDR1 as SGHDN and CDR2 as FVKESK. The ends were cut back, 4 bases at V and 5 bases at J, with 8 bases in the middle.

This clone was detected a few times. This chain joins TRBV4-2 and TRBJ2-7; tentative D call: TRBD1 (5 bases). V shed 0 bases and J shed 2 bases, with 11 bases lying between them. Germline V gives CDR1 LGHNA, CDR2 YNFKEQ. This CDR3 contains 15 residues. This CDR3 is CASSQDRTTAYEQYF. Here the CDR3 DNA reads TGTGCCAGCAGCCAAGATCGGACAACAGCCTACGAGCAGTACTTC.

The chain combines TRBV5-1 with TRBJ2-3; 8 nucleotides align to TRBD2. V dropped 6 bases and J dropped 0; count of bases not matched to a gene: 3. The V gene's germline CDR1 is SGHRS and CDR2 YFSETQ. The CDR3 has 14 amino acids. This chain's CDR3 is CASTPSGSTDTQYF. For the CDR3, the DNA is TGCGCCAGCACCCCTAGCGGGAGCACAGATACGCAGTATTTT.

This clone was counted only a few times. The chain recombines TRBV27 with TRBJ2-3; 8 bases match TRBD2. Germline-derived CDR1 and CDR2 are MNHEY and SMNVEV (reference sequence). V was pared by 6 bases and J by 0 bases, with 5 bases of the junction left unmatched. The CDR3 sequence is 15 residues long. This CDR3 reads CASSPGLVSTDTQYF. In DNA, the CDR3 is TGTGCCAGCAGCCCGGGACTAGTAAGCACAGATACGCAGTATTTT.

V gene TRBV6-5 combines with J gene TRBJ1-2; possible D gene TRBD1, 6 bases. This CDR3 region has 12 residues. Deletions cut 0 bases from V and 8 bases from J, with 7 bases between. Germline lookup yields CDR1 MNHEY and CDR2 SVGAGI. In nucleotides, the CDR3 is TGTGCCAGCAGTTACTCACAGGGAGGCTACACCTTC. As protein: CASSYSQGGYTF.

The chain recombines TRBV28 with TRBJ1-2; D gene uncertain. Per germline, CDR1 MDHEN and CDR2 SYDVKM. Trimming removed 5 bases from V and 8 bases from J, with 15 bases in between. This CDR3 has 13 amino acids. The CDR3 loop reads CASSLISSRGYTF. CDR3 nucleotide sequence: TGTGCCAGCAGTCTCATTTCGTCTAGAGGCTACACCTTC.

The V call is TRBV5-1, the J call TRBJ1-4, with 7 positions matching TRBD1. Germline V gene lookup returns CDR1 SGHRS and CDR2 YFSETQ. Losses at the gene ends were 0 bases for V and 7 bases for J; bases not matched to a gene: 3. The CDR3 spans 14 residues. CDR3: CASSLGQGSEKLFF. DNA of the CDR3: TGCGCCAGCAGCTTGGGACAGGGAAGTGAAAAACTGTTTTTT.